The T cell receptor beta chain described here comes from a study of regulatory T cells in long-lasting Graves disease. Study summary: Antithyroid drug intake by newly diagnosed Graves' patients had lasted under 3 months.

This clonotype was detected ten times or more. What it recognizes is unknown. Assembly of TCR beta libraries relied on iRepertoire HTBI primers together with Arm-PCR of CDR3 regions. In TCRdb, the multiplex PCR reads were re-called with MiXCR into one record per CDR3 protein. The repertoire holds 250,000 to 400,000 distinct CDR3 sequences, with approximately 20% as singletons. Overall study findings and caveats: Persistent disease showed a preference for TRBV28, TRBJ1-2 and TRBJ2-5.

CDR1 and CDR2 from the germline V gene are MGHDK and SYGVNS. The CDR3 totals 15 residues. V lost 3 bases, J lost 5 bases, and 13 bases lay in between. Time point here: newly diagnosed GD, antithyroid drugs for less than 3 months. Extracted RNA from PBMCs served as the source of the TCR library. Here the sequenced sample was peripheral blood mononuclear cells (PBMCs), taken at new diagnosis, from a patient treated with antithyroid drugs. The TCR comes from a female donor with Graves disease. This chain joins TRBV25-1 and TRBJ1-4, with D possibly TRBD1 on 6 matching bases. This chain's CDR3 is CASSEWTAINEKLFF. In DNA, the CDR3 is TGTGCCAGCAGTGAGTGGACAGCCATCAATGAAAAACTGTTTTTT.